These T cell receptor beta chains were read from a single sample in a study of shared clonotypes between healthy human individuals. Some clones are missing from TCRdb's copy, which holds only in-frame ones; the method was immunoSEQ multiplex PCR. The sample has some 580,000 clones, 95% to 98% seen once; the top ten hold 0.3%. The sequenced sample consisted of naive CD8+ T cells sorted from blood. These receptors were obtained from a man aged 30 to 45 in good health. CDR3s include the opening cysteine and the closing phenylalanine or tryptophan.

cdr3_aa v_call
CASSSPNQPQHF TRBV27
CASSGPNYGYTF TRBV21-1
CASSLRQTEQFF TRBV5-1
CSVCGQGNNEQFF TRBV29-1
CASSLGQGARRIDYTF TRBV7-9
CASSSGEGPAAEKLFF TRBV7-2
CASSWRLGTEVSVLDNTGELFF TRBV5-1
CASSAGGSYEQYF TRBV9
CASSPDNEQFF TRBV28
CASSESRTGGVLRNQPQHF TRBV9
CASSQLGGMNTEAFF TRBV5-1
CASSQVPGQGAYGYTF TRBV4-1
CASSQETGDSYEQYF TRBV4-3
CASSLIDTQYF TRBV5-1
CASSSGEDQPQHF TRBV7-6
CASSPVLSREQYF TRBV5-4
CASSQDLAFSSYEQYF TRBV4-1
CASSHRSGTIYEQYF TRBV14
CASSKEGSDNQPQHF TRBV5-1
CAISEPGLAPDNEQFF TRBV10-3
CASSFNVGLNTEAFF TRBV28
CSVEGINEKLFF TRBV29-1
CAIQREGGKTGSSYNEQFF TRBV10-3
CASSLVVGQGAGELFF TRBV11-2
CASSQREAGANVLTF TRBV4-1
CASSPPGLAAFFYEQYF TRBV7-9
CSVEGGGPSTDTQYF TRBV29-1
CASSVPEVQGVSPQRPSYNEQFF TRBV9
CASSYYRGANQPQHF TRBV7-2
CASSLVTASTYEQYF TRBV7-2
CASSNMGVANQPQHF TRBV5-4
CASSSLWRETQYF TRBV7-9
CASSWGPSVGEQYF TRBV6-5
CASSFFSGSYNEQFF TRBV7-3
CASNDWNYEQYF TRBV5-1
CASSNRDLSYEQYF TRBV6-5
CASSEPAADQYF TRBV2
CASRPPGLYTDTQYF TRBV7-9
CASSQEPDNSDTQYF TRBV14